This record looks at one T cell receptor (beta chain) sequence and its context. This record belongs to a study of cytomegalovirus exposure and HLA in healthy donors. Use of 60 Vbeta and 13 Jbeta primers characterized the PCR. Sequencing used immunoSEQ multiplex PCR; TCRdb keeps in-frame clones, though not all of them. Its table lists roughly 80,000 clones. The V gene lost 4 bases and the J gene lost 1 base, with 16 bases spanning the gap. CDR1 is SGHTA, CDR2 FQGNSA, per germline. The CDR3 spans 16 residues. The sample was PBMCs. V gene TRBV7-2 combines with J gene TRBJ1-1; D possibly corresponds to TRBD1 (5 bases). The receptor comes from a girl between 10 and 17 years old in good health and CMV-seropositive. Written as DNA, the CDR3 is TGTGCCAGCAGCTCGCCCTTGGACATAAAGAACACTGAAGCTTTCTTT. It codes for CASSSPLDIKNTEAFF. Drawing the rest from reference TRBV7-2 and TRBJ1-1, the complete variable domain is GAGVSQSPSNKVTEKGKDVELRCDPISGHTALYWYRQSLGQGLEFLIYFQGNSAPDKSGLPSDRFSAERTGGSVSTLTIQRTQQEDSAVYLCASSSPLDIKNTEAFFGQGTRLTVV.